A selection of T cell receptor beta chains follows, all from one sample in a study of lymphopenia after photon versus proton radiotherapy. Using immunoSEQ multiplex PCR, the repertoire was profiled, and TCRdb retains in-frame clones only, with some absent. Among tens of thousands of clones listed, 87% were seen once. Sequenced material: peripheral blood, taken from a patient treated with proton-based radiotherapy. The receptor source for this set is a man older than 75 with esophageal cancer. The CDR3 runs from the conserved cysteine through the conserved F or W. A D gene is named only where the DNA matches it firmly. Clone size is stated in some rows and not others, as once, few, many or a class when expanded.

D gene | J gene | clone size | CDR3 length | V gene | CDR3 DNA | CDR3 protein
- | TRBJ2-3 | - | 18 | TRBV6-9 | TGTGCCAGCAGTTTGGCCACCGGACCACCGAAAAGCACAGATACGCAGTATTTT | CASSLATGPPKSTDTQYF
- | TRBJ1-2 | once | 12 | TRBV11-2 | TGTGCCAGCAGCTTGGACGAGTCGGGCTACACCTTC | CASSLDESGYTF
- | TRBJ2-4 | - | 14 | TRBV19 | TGTGCCAGTAGTATAGGGTTCAGGGGAAACATTCAGTACTTC | CASSIGFRGNIQYF
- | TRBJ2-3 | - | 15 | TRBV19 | TGTGCCAGTAGTATGGGGCCGGGGCCCGGGGATACGCAGTATTTT | CASSMGPGPGDTQYF
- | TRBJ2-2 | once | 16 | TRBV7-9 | TGTGCCAGCAGCTTAGTGGGCAGCACCGCAACCGGGGAGCTGTTTTTT | CASSLVGSTATGELFF
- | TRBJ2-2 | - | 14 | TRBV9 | TGTGCCAGCAGCGTAGTAGCGGACACCGGGGAGCTGTTTTTT | CASSVVADTGELFF
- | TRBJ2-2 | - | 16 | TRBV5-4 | TGTGCCAGCAGCTTGGAGACAGGCCCGAACACCGGGGAGCTGTTTTTT | CASSLETGPNTGELFF
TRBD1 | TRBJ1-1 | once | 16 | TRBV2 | TGTGCCAGCCACAGGGGGTTCTCTGGCCTAGGCACTGAAGCTTTCTTT | CASHRGFSGLGTEAFF
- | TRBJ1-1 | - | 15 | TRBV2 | TGTGCCAGCAGAGGCAGGGAATACAGTTGGGCTGAAGCTTTCTTT | CASRGREYSWAEAFF
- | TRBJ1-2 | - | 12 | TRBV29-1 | TGCAGCGTTGCTCCGGGCAACTATGGCTACACCTTC | CSVAPGNYGYTF
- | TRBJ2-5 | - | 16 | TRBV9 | TGTGCCAGCAGCGGGGATTTGGGACACCTCCAAGAGACCCAGTACTTC | CASSGDLGHLQETQYF
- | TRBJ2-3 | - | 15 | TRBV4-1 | TGCGCCAGCAGCCAAGTAGGTGGCAACACAGATACGCAGTATTTT | CASSQVGGNTDTQYF
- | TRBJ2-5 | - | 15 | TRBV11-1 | TGTGCCAGCAGCTTAGAGCCGACAGCCCAAGAGACCCAGTACTTC | CASSLEPTAQETQYF
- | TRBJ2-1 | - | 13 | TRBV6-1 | TGTGCCAGCAGTGGCCCCAGGGGCAATGAGCAGTTCTTC | CASSGPRGNEQFF
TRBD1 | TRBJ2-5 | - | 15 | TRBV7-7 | TGTGCCAGCAGCTTAGGCTCAGGGGGTCCAGAGACCCAGTACTTC | CASSLGSGGPETQYF
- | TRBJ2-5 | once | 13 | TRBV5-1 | TGCGCCAGCAGTTACAGGGTCTTAGAGACCCAGTACTTC | CASSYRVLETQYF
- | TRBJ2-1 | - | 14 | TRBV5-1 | TGCGCCAGCAGCTTGGAGGGCCGGGTTAATGAGCAGTTCTTC | CASSLEGRVNEQFF
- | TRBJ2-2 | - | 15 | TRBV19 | TGTGCCAGTACTCCCGCGGGAAGTGCGGCCGGGGAGCTGTTTTTT | CASTPAGSAAGELFF
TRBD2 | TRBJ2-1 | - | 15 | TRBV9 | TGTGCCAGCAGCGTAGGCGTAGCGGGAGGCAATGAGCAGTTCTTC | CASSVGVAGGNEQFF
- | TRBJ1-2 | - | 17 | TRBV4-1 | TGCGCCAGCAGCCAGGATGGGACGGACCCGCCGGGATATGGCTACACCTTC | CASSQDGTDPPGYGYTF
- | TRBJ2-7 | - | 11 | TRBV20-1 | TGCAGTGCTAGTCCGCGCTACGAGCAGTACTTC | CSASPRYEQYF
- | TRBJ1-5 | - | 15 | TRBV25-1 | TGTGCCAGCAGACACCCCCTTTGGTTGAGGCAGCCCCAGCATTTT | CASRHPLWLRQPQHF
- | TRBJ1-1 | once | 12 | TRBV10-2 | TGCGCCAGCAGTGGGGCAGTCACTGAAGCTTTCTTT | CASSGAVTEAFF
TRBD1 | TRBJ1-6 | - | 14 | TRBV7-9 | TGTGCCAGCAGCTCGGGACAGTACAATTCACCCCTCCACTTT | CASSSGQYNSPLHF
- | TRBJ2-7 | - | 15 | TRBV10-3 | TGTGCCATCAGTGAGTCCGGGGAAAACTCCTACGAGCAGTACTTC | CAISESGENSYEQYF
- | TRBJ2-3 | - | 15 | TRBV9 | TGTGCCAGCAGCGTAGTCGGGAGCGCCACAGATACGCAGTATTTT | CASSVVGSATDTQYF
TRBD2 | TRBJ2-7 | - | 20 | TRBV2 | TGTGCCAGCAGTATACCGGGACTAGCCGATGGGTTTGGGTCCTCCTACGAGCAGTACTTC | CASSIPGLADGFGSSYEQYF
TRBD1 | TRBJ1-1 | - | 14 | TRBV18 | TGTGCCAGCTCACTGGGACAGGAGAACACTGAAGCTTTCTTT | CASSLGQENTEAFF
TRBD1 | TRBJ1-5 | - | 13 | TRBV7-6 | TGTGCCAGCAGCTTAGACAGGGGCAAGCCCCAGCATTTT | CASSLDRGKPQHF
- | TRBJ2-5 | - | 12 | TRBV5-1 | TGCGCCAGCAGACGACAATACGAGACCCAGTACTTC | CASRRQYETQYF
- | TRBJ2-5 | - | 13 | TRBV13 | TGTGCCAGCAGCTTTTGGACACAAGAGACCCAGTACTTC | CASSFWTQETQYF
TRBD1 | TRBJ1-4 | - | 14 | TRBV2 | TGTGCCAGCAGGAGGGACAGTGGTAATGAAAAACTGTTTTTT | CASRRDSGNEKLFF
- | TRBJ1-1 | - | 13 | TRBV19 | TGTGCCAGTAGTATAGTCGGACAGTTTGAAGCTTTCTTT | CASSIVGQFEAFF
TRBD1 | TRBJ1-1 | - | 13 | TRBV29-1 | TGCAGCGTTGCCCGACAGGGGGACACTGAAGCTTTCTTT | CSVARQGDTEAFF
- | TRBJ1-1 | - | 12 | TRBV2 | TGTGCCAGCAGTTACATGAACACTGAAGCTTTCTTT | CASSYMNTEAFF
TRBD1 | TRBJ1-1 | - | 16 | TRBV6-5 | TGTGCCAGCAGTTACTCGATATTCAGGGGGCGGACTGAAGCTTTCTTT | CASSYSIFRGRTEAFF
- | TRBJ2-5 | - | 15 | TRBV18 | TGTGCCAGCTCACCCCTCGGACTATTCGGAGAGACCCAGTACTTC | CASSPLGLFGETQYF
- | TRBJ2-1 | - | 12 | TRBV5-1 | TGCGCCAGCAGCTTGGGGGCTAATGAGCAGTTCTTC | CASSLGANEQFF
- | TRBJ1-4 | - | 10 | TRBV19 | TGTGCCAGCAAAACGGGAAAACTGTTTTTT | CASKTGKLFF
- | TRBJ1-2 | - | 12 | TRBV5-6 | TGTGCCAGCAGTTGGGAGGGCTATGGCTACACCTTC | CASSWEGYGYTF
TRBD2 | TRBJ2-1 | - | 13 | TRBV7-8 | TGTGCCAGCAGCTCTACTAGCGGCGGAGAGCAGTTCTTC | CASSSTSGGEQFF
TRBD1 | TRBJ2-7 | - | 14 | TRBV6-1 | TGTGCCAGCAGCTGGGACAGGGCCTACTACGAGCAGTACTTC | CASSWDRAYYEQYF
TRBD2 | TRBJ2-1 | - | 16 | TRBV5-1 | TGCGCCAGCAGCCCTGGGACTAGCGGGGCCTACAATGAGCAGTTCTTC | CASSPGTSGAYNEQFF
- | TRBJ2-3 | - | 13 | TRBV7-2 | TGTGCCAGCGGGGACGGACACACAGATACGCAGTATTTT | CASGDGHTDTQYF
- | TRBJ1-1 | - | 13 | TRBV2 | TGTGCCAGCAGTGAAAGAGGTCCCACTGAAGCTTTCTTT | CASSERGPTEAFF
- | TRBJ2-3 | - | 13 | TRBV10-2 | TGCGCCAGCAGATCAGGGGTGTCAGATACGCAGTATTTT | CASRSGVSDTQYF
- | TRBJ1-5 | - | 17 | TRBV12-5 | TGTGCTAGTGGTTTGGGACCCTACTTCGGGGGCGATCAGCCCCAGCATTTT | CASGLGPYFGGDQPQHF
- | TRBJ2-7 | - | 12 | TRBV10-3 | TGTGCCATCAGTGGTAACGGGGACGAGCAGTACTTC | CAISGNGDEQYF
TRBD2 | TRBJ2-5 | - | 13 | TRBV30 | TGTGCCTCCGTAAATGGCGGGAGAGAGACCCAGTACTTC | CASVNGGRETQYF